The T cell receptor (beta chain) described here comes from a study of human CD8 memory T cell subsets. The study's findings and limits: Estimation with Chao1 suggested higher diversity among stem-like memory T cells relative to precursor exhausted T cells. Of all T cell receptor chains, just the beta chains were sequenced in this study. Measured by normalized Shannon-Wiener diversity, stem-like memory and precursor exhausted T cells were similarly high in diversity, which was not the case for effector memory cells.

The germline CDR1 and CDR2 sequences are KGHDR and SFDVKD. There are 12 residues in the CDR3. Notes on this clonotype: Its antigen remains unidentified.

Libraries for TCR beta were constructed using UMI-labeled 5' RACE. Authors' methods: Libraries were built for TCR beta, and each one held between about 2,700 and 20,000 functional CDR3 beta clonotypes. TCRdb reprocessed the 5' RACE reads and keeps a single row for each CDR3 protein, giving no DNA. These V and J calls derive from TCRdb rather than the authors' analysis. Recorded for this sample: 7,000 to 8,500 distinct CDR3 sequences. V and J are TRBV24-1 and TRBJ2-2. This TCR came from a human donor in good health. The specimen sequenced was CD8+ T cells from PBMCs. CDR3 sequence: CATSDFGGELFF.